Listed here are 32 T cell receptor beta chains from one sample, sequenced in a study of brain T cells in children with intractable seizures. The table came from immunoSEQ multiplex PCR; TCRdb's copy has only in-frame clones and leaves some out. This sample carries a few hundred thousand clones, over 85% of them seen once, and the ten largest clones take 5% to 7%. Time point here: blood from clinic visit 5 months post-surgery; TSC patient then seizure free. The specimen was peripheral blood, collected roughly 5 months after surgery. The receptor source for this set is a boy in the first two years of life with tuberous sclerosis and intractable seizures.

The chain couples TRBV24-1 to TRBJ1-4; weak D call: TRBD1 (5 bases). V lost 8 bases and J 5 bases, leaving 20 bases between the germline ends. Germline values: CDR1 KGHDR, CDR2 SFDVKD. The CDR3 spans 16 residues. CDR3 loop: CATTLEGAKGNEKLFF. In DNA, the CDR3 is TGTGCCACCACCCTTGAAGGGGCTAAGGGGAATGAAAAACTGTTTTTT.

V and J are TRBV7-9 and TRBJ1-6; D is uncertain. The CDR3 has 16 amino acids. The V gene's germline CDR1 is SEHNR and CDR2 FQNEAQ (reference sequence). V was shortened by 5 bases and J by 7 bases, with 18 bases between the two germline ends. The CDR3: CASSQTGPQNNSPLHF. In nucleotides, the CDR3 is TGTGCCAGCAGCCAGACGGGCCCCCAAAACAATTCACCCCTCCACTTT.

A remark on this clone: Within the sample, other DNA sequences also encode this same CDR3. This chain uses TRBV5-6 with TRBJ2-3; D is undetermined. CDR1 and CDR2 (germline): SGHDT, YYEEEE. The length of the CDR3 is 11 residues. Trimming shortened V by 3 bases and J by 3 bases, and 2 bases separated the two germline ends. CDR3 sequence: CASSSTDTQYF. The CDR3, as DNA: TGTGCCAGCAGCTCGACAGATACGCAGTATTTT.

This clone showed up just once. CDR3 sequence: CASSLGGGRGYEQYF. The CDR3 DNA reads TGTGCCAGCAGCTTGGGCGGGGGCCGGGGTTACGAGCAGTACTTC. The chain links TRBV5-6 to TRBJ2-7, with a weak D call TRBD2 (7 bases). The germline V and J ends were trimmed by 0 bases and 4 bases, with 14 bases remaining between them. The germline CDR1 and CDR2 sequences are SGHDT and YYEEEE. The CDR3 is 15 residues long.

The J gene is TRBJ2-2, the V gene TRBV13; D is ambiguous. The CDR3 runs to 15 residues. V was pared by 0 bases and J by 7 bases, with 12 bases between. Per germline, CDR1 PRHDT and CDR2 FYEKMQ (reference sequence). In DNA, the CDR3 is TGTGCCAGCAGCTTAGGCGCCAACTGGGGCGGGGAGCTGTTTTTT. This sequence encodes CASSLGANWGGELFF.

This rearrangement joins TRBV15 to TRBJ2-1; possibly TRBD2 for D (6 bases). The V gene lost 0 bases and the J gene lost 3 bases, with 12 bases spanning the gap. The CDR3 contains 16 residues. Germline V gene sequence: CDR1 LNHNV, CDR2 YYDKDF (reference sequence). This chain's CDR3 is CATSRDRGGDYNEQFF. As DNA, the CDR3 is TGTGCCACCAGCAGAGATCGGGGCGGGGACTACAATGAGCAGTTCTTC.

The chain recombines TRBV6-6 with TRBJ2-1; TRBD2 agrees at 8 bases. In germline, CDR1 is MNHNY, CDR2 SVGAGI (reference sequence). The CDR3 is made up of 16 amino acids. V was pared by 7 bases and J by 3 bases, with 11 bases of the junction left unmatched. For the CDR3, the DNA is TGTGCCAGCAACGCGGGGAATAGCGGGATCTACAATGAGCAGTTCTTC. Residues: CASNAGNSGIYNEQFF.

J is TRBJ2-7 and V is TRBV3-1 (or the pseudogene TRBV3-2); TRBD2 matches 11 bases. V trimming: 6 bases; J trimming: 2 bases; junction bases outside the gene matches: 6. The germline V gene has CDR1 LGHDT and CDR2 YNNKEL (reference sequence). The CDR3 covers 15 residues. CDR3 sequence (DNA): TGTGCCAGCAGAGGATCTAGCGGGGGGCCCTACGAGCAGTACTTC. This encodes CASRGSSGGPYEQYF.

The V call is TRBV7-9, the J call TRBJ2-6, with a possible D match to TRBD2 (5 bases). CDR1 is SEHNR, CDR2 FQNEAQ, per germline (reference sequence). Trimming removed 6 bases at V and 2 bases at J, with 14 bases between. This CDR3 spans 16 amino acids. The CDR3 coding sequence is TGTGCCAGCAGTGTCGGGAAGACGGCTGGGGCCAACGTCCTGACTTTC. This codes for CASSVGKTAGANVLTF.

The chain carries TRBV9 and TRBJ2-3, with 9 nucleotides matching TRBD1. The CDR3 is 16 amino acids. Germline V gives CDR1 SGDLS, CDR2 YYNGEE. The junction had 11 bases not matched to a gene; V was cut back by 4 bases and J by 5 bases. CDR3 nucleotide sequence: TGTGCCAGCAGCCCCGAGTACAGGGGGCCTCAAGATACGCAGTATTTT. Its protein is CASSPEYRGPQDTQYF. The full variable domain, rest sourced from reference TRBV9 and TRBJ2-3, is DSGVTQTPKHLITATGQRVTLRCSPRSGDLSVYWYQQSLDQGLQFLIQYYNGEERAKGNILERFSAQQFPDLHSELNLSSLELGDSALYFCASSPEYRGPQDTQYFGPGTRLTVL.

The gene calls are TRBV12-3 or TRBV12-4 and TRBJ2-2; the D gene is possibly TRBD1 (5 bases). The CDR3 is 13 amino acids. Deletions cut 3 bases from V and 6 bases from J, with 8 bases between. The CDR3 loop is CASSFWGSGELFF. In DNA form, the CDR3 reads TGTGCCAGCAGTTTTTGGGGCTCCGGGGAGCTGTTTTTT.

The V call is TRBV6-4, the J call TRBJ1-2, with D possibly TRBD1 on 5 matching bases. CDR3 size: 13 residues. Deletions cut 9 bases from V and 6 bases from J, with 17 bases between. Germline CDR1 MRHNA, CDR2 SNTAGT. The CDR3 nucleotides are TGTGCCAGTACGCCCGGGGGATCTCATGGCTACACCTTC. Encoded protein: CASTPGGSHGYTF.

This rearrangement joins TRBV21-1 to TRBJ1-3; TRBD1 was called by the table and not checked on the DNA. TRBV21-1 is labeled a pseudogene. The CDR3 covers 17 residues. The CDR3 here is CASSKLKDRGTGNTIYF. CDR3 nucleotides: TGTGCCAGCAGCAAACTCAAGGACAGGGGCACTGGAAACACCATATATTTT.

This chain joins TRBV6-5 and TRBJ2-7; D perhaps matches TRBD1 (6 bases). V was pared by 5 bases and J by 5 bases, with 7 bases between. Germline lookup yields CDR1 MNHEY and CDR2 SVGAGI. This CDR3 comprises 11 residues. The DNA of the CDR3 is TGTGCCAGCAGTAACAGGGACGAGCAGTACTTC. As protein: CASSNRDEQYF.

The chain recombines TRBV6-6 with TRBJ1-2; D is unclear. Germline CDR1 reads MNHNY; CDR2 reads SVGAGI (reference sequence). The CDR3 runs to 14 residues. V was pared by 4 bases and J by 5 bases, with 14 bases between. The CDR3 DNA is TGTGCCAGCAGTTCCCAACCCCCCGGATATGGCTACACCTTC. Translated: CASSSQPPGYGYTF.

The DNA of the CDR3 is TGTGCCAGCAGCCTCCAGGGGGGGGAGAGGGCTTTGGTTACAGATACGCAGTATTTT. The encoded protein is CASSLQGGERALVTDTQYF. V is TRBV5-6 and J is TRBJ2-3; D is possibly TRBD1 or TRBD2 (7 bases each). Per the germline V gene, CDR1 is SGHDT and CDR2 is YYEEEE. The V gene lost 4 bases and the J gene lost 3 bases, with 27 bases spanning the gap. The CDR3 extends over 19 amino acids.

The chain links TRBV25-1 to TRBJ2-3, with D possibly TRBD1 on 5 matching bases. The length of the CDR3 is 14 residues. Germline V gene data show CDR1 as MGHDK and CDR2 as SYGVNS. In DNA, the CDR3 is TGTGCAGGGGCACGAGAACCTAGCACAGATACGCAGTATTTT. Amino acids: CAGAREPSTDTQYF.

The V gene is TRBV2, the J gene TRBJ1-5, with D perhaps matching TRBD1 (5 bases). Germline V lookup: CDR1 SNHLY, CDR2 FYNNEI. V lost 6 bases, J lost 2 bases, and 14 bases lay in between. The CDR3 loop spans 15 amino acids. Here the CDR3 DNA reads TGTGCCAGCAGGGAACAGGAGTACGGCAATCAGCCCCAGCATTTT. Translating gives CASREQEYGNQPQHF.

This chain joins TRBV10-3 and TRBJ1-3, with TRBD1 matching over 9 bases. CDR3 length equals 16 residues. Unmatched junction bases numbered 8, after V lost 6 bases and J lost 2 bases. Germline assignment: CDR1 ENHRY and CDR2 SYGVKD. In DNA, the CDR3 is TGTGCCATCAGGGCCTCGAGGACAGGGGCTGGAAACACCATATATTTT. Its protein product is CAIRASRTGAGNTIYF.

This chain connects TRBV15 to TRBJ1-5, with D unclear. V lost 0 bases, J lost 6 bases, and 6 bases lay in between. Germline CDR1 and CDR2: LNHNV and YYDKDF (reference sequence). The CDR3 runs to 13 residues. DNA of the CDR3: TGTGCCACCAGCAGAGATAGAGGTCAGCCCCAGCATTTT. Its translation: CATSRDRGQPQHF.

The CDR3 loop reads CASRTDRGTTEAFF. In nucleotides, the CDR3 is TGTGCCAGCAGAACCGACAGGGGAACCACTGAAGCTTTCTTT. This chain links TRBV6-5 with TRBJ1-1, with 8 positions matching TRBD1. Germline lookup yields CDR1 MNHEY and CDR2 SVGAGI. V shed 6 bases and J 4 bases; nucleotides not matched to a gene: 7. The CDR3 spans 14 residues.

This chain links TRBV3-1 (or the pseudogene TRBV3-2) with TRBJ1-6; D gene ambiguous. The CDR3 sequence is 15 residues long. The germline V gene encodes CDR1 LGHDT and CDR2 YNNKEL (reference sequence). The germline V and J ends were trimmed by 4 bases and 8 bases, with 15 bases remaining between them. CDR3 DNA: TGTGCCAGCAGCCCGGAGTTCGGGCGGTATTCACCCCTCCACTTT. It is translated as CASSPEFGRYSPLHF.

This chain joins TRBV5-4 and TRBJ2-1; TRBD1 matches at 12 bases. The trim removed 4 bases at V and 7 bases at J, leaving 12 bases unmatched. Germline-derived CDR1 and CDR2 are SGHNT and YYREEE (reference sequence). The CDR3 is made up of 17 amino acids. The CDR3 bases are TGTGCCAGCAGCCTGTCCCGGGACAGGGGGCGTTGGAATGAGCAGTTCTTC. It specifies CASSLSRDRGRWNEQFF.

On this clone: This CDR3 is also generated by other DNA sequences in the sample. The chain joins TRBV20-1 to TRBJ2-5; no clear D. The CDR3 length is 11 residues. Germline CDR1 DFQATT, CDR2 SNEGSKA (reference sequence). The CDR3 DNA follows: TGCAGCGCTCGCTCTCAAGAGACCCAGTACTTC. Translation: CSARSQETQYF.

The chain combines TRBV5-4 with TRBJ1-1; D unclear. Germline CDR1 reads SGHNT; CDR2 reads YYREEE (reference sequence). The CDR3 has 11 amino acids. V lost 4 bases and J 2 bases, leaving 3 bases between the germline ends. DNA of the CDR3: TGTGCCAGCAGCATAAACACTGAAGCTTTCTTT. Translation gives CASSINTEAFF.

This clone was seen once. The V gene is TRBV28, the J gene TRBJ2-1; TRBD2 agrees at 8 bases. Germline V gene data show CDR1 as MDHEN and CDR2 as SYDVKM. V shed 5 bases, J shed 8 bases, and the junction held 14 bases outside the gene matches. The CDR3 consists of 16 residues. The CDR3 region is CASSAQGLGGVDEQFF. CDR3 nucleotide sequence: TGTGCCAGCAGTGCGCAGGGACTAGGGGGGGTGGATGAGCAGTTCTTC.

The chain couples TRBV5-6 to TRBJ2-1; TRBD2 might be the D (6 bases). This CDR3 region has 13 residues. CDR1 and CDR2 (germline): SGHDT, YYEEEE. V was cut by 3 bases and J by 9 bases, with 13 bases left in between. CDR3 residues: CASSWGESGEQFF. In DNA form, the CDR3 reads TGTGCCAGCAGCTGGGGGGAATCCGGTGAGCAGTTCTTC.

V and J are TRBV25-1 and TRBJ1-1; D may be TRBD1 (6 bases). V was pared by 4 bases and J by 2 bases, with 11 bases between. The CDR3 loop spans 14 amino acids. In germline, CDR1 is MGHDK, CDR2 SYGVNS. CDR3 sequence reads: CASSGRDTNTEAFF. In DNA form, the CDR3 reads TGTGCCAGCAGTGGCAGGGACACCAACACTGAAGCTTTCTTT.

The chain joins TRBV4-1 to TRBJ1-6, with TRBD1 matching 7 bases. Germline CDR1 MGHRA, CDR2 YSYEKL. CDR3 length: 18 amino acids. The trim removed 1 base at V and 6 bases at J, leaving 12 bases unmatched. The CDR3 reads CASSQALLNNRGNSPLHF. As DNA, the CDR3 is TGCGCCAGCAGCCAAGCCCTCTTGAATAACAGGGGTAATTCACCCCTCCACTTT.

In this sample, this clone turned up once. V and J are TRBV9 and TRBJ1-1, with D maybe TRBD1 (6 bases). The CDR3 is made up of 14 amino acids. Deletions cut 3 bases from V and 4 bases from J, with 13 bases between. Germline lookup yields CDR1 SGDLS and CDR2 YYNGEE. The CDR3 sequence: CASSDSTGFTEAFF. Written as DNA, the CDR3 is TGTGCCAGCAGCGACTCAACAGGGTTCACTGAAGCTTTCTTT.

The chain couples TRBV5-6 to TRBJ2-5; no definite D call. The V and J ends lost 1 base and 0 bases respectively, with 13 bases between them. CDR1 and CDR2 from the germline V gene are SGHDT and YYEEEE. The CDR3 is 16 amino acids. This CDR3 reads CASSLWVTEYQETQYF. The CDR3 DNA is TGTGCCAGCAGCTTGTGGGTGACCGAGTACCAAGAGACCCAGTACTTC.

The rearrangement links TRBV7-9 to TRBJ1-2; D unresolved. With 5 bases removed from V and 6 bases from J, the gap between germline ends came to 19 bases. This CDR3 spans 15 amino acids. CDR1 SEHNR and CDR2 FQNEAQ come from the germline V gene (reference sequence). DNA for the CDR3: TGTGCCAGCAGCCTAGGGTTAGACCCGATAAATGGCTACACCTTC. As protein: CASSLGLDPINGYTF.